The T cell receptor (beta chain) under discussion was sequenced for a study of blood T cells in healthy people across ages. General study points: Reliance upon unsorted PBMCs precluded definitive naive versus antigen-experienced comparison. Age advanced and TCR beta diversity per million T cells fell, roughly linearly.

For this clonotype: Its antigen is still unknown.

The CDR3 is made up of 18 amino acids. Then a second PCR, running about 6 to 12 cycles, was carried out with a sample-barcoded 5' primer and a J-beta primer mix. TCRdb used MiXCR to reprocess the 5' RACE reads, holding one entry per CDR3 protein. This table holds more than 700,000 distinct CDR3 sequences, about 55% found once. The chain carries TRBV21-1 and TRBJ2-1; TRBD2 is taken as the D call from the table, unchecked against the DNA. TRBV21-1 is a pseudogene locus. The source is an older man in good health. The material sequenced was blood. The CDR3 is CASSKFFHREGTYNEQFF. DNA for the CDR3: TGTGCCAGCAGCAAGTTCTTCCACAGGGAGGGAACCTACAACGAGCAGTTCTTC.